This T cell receptor (beta chain) was identified in a study of blood T cell repertoires in COVID-19. Whole-study context: Whether acute or convalescent, the COVID-19 samples came from the United States, Italy and Spain.

The CDR3 length is 19 residues. V was shortened by 3 bases and J by 1 base, with 22 bases between the two germline ends. In germline, CDR1 is LNHNV, CDR2 YYDKDF (reference sequence). Method: immunoSEQ multiplex PCR; TCRdb's copy keeps in-frame clones and lacks some. The top ten hold approximately 2.1% of the sample, which has approximately 210,000 clones, about nine tenths seen once. Researchers sorted participants into cohorts using their self-reported clinical history. V is TRBV15 and J is TRBJ2-4, with D possibly being TRBD1 (5 bases). What was sequenced was PBMCs or T cells enriched from blood (not recorded which). This TCR derives from a woman in her 30s who had recovered from COVID-19. CDR3 nucleotide sequence: TGTGCCACCAGCAGGGCGCGATCCCAGGGTGAGTTGGCCAAAAACATTCAGTACTTC. Protein: CATSRARSQGELAKNIQYF.